This T cell receptor (beta chain) was sequenced in a study of T cells in localized non-small cell lung cancer. Study results and caveats: Higher blood T cell density went with longer overall survival. In adjacent lung appeared a median around 60 of the top 100 tumor clones. Only one tumor region went through sequencing, so heterogeneity may still be there. The study found T cell clonality highest in uninvolved adjacent lung, above tumor.

The protocol was immunoSEQ multiplex PCR, while the TCRdb copy is restricted to in-frame clones and leaves out a portion. In the table there are fewer than 35,000 clones, 78% of which are singletons. V gave up 5 bases and J gave up 6 bases; unmatched junction bases: 9. The CDR3 length is 15 residues. Germline loops: CDR1 SGHAT, CDR2 FQNNGV. About this clone itself: The antigen remains unidentified.

The receptor's source is a male donor older than 55 with stage II squamous cell lung carcinoma. The J gene is TRBJ2-7, the V gene TRBV11-2; 11 nucleotides line up with TRBD1. This sample comprised peripheral blood, obtained before any cancer treatment. The CDR3 region has the DNA TGTGCCAGCAGCGACGGACAGGGGGCGTTTTTCGAGCAGTACTTC. Its translation is CASSDGQGAFFEQYF.